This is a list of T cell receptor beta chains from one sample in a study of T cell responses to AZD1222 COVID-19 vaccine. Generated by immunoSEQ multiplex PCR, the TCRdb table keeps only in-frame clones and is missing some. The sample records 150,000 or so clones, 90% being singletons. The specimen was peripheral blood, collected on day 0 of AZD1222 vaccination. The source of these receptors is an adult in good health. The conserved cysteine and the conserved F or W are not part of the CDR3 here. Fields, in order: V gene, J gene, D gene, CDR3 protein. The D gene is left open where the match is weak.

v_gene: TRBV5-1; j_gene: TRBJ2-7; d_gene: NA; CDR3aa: ASSLTTSSYEQY
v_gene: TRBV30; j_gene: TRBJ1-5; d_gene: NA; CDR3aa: AWRQQGGNQPQH
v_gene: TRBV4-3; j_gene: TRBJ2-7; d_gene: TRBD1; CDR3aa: ASRRDRGSSEQY
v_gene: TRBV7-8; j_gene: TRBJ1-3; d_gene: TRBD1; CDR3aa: ASSRGQGLSGNTIY
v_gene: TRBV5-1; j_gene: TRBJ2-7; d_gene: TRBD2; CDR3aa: ASSPDGTSVYEQY
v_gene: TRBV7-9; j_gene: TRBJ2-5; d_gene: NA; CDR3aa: ASSLGLFDQETQY
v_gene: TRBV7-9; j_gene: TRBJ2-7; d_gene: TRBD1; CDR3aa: ASSPSRDSSYEQY
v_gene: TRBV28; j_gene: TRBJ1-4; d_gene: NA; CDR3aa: ASTATNEKLF
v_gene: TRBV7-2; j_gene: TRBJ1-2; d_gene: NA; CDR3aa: ASSRLIDNYGYT
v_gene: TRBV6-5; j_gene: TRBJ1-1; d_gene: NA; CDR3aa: ASSYSLGLAEAF
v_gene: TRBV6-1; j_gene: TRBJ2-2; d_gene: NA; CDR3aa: ASSELSGSTGELF
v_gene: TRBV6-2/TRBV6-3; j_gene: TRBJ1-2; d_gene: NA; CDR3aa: ASSSDGNYGYT
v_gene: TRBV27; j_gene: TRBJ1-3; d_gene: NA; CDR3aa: ASSPTVSVRNTIY
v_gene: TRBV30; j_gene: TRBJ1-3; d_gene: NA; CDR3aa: AVSLWGGARNTIY
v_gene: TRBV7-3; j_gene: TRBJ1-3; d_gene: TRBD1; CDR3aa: ASSLDRENTIY
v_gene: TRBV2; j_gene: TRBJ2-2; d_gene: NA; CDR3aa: ASNPGTGELF
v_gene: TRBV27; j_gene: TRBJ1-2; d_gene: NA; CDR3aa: ASSLAHGGYGYT
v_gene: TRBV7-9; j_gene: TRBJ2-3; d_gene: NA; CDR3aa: ASSLSGDQDTQY
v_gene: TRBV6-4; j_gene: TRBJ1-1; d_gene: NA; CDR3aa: ASSESGAGEAF
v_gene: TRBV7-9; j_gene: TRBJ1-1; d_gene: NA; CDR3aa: ASSYVSGLNTEAF
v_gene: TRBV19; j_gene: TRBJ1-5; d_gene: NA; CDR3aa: ASSTSSGQYSNQPQH
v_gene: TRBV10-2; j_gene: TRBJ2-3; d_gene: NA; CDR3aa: ASRGLADTQY
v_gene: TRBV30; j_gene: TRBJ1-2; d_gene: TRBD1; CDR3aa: AWKISGQGNYGYT
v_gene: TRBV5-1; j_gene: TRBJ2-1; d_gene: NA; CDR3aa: ASSFHNEQF
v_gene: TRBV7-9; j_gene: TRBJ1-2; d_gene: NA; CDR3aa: ASSLGAGDGYT
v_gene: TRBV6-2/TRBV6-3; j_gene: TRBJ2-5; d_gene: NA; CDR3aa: ASSQPTPETQY
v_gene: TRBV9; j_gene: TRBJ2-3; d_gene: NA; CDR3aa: ASSGSGLSTDTQY
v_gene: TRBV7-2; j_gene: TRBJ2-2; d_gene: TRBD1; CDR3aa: ASSLGTGGVGELF
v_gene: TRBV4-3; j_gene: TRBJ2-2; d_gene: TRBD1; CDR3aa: ASSQEVGTVRALF
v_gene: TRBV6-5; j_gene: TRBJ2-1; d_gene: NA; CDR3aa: ASSLETVTYNEQF
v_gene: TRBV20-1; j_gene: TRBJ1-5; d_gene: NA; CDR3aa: SARGNQPQH
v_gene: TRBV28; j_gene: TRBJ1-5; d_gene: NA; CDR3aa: ASSLKGQPQH
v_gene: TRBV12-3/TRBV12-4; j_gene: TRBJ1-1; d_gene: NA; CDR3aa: ASRMTGNTEAF
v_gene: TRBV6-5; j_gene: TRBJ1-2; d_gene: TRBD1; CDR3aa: ASREAGGGGYGYT
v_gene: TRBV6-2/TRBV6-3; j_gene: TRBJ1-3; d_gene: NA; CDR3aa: ASSDRSLSSGNTIY
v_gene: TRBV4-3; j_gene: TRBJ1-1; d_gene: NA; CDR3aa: ASSQDSSPRNTEAF
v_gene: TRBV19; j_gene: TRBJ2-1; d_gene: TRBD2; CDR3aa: ASSGRLAGGNEQF
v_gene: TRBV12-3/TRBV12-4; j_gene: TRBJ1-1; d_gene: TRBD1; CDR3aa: ASSPTGGSEAF
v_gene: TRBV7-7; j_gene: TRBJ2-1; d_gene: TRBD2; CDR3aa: ASSLSPAGGLHEQF
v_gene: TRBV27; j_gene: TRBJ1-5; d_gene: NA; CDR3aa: ASSYASFNQPQH
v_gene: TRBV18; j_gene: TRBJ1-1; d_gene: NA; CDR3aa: ASSPSVTEAF
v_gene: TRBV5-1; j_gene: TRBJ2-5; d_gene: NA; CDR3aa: ASSLQETQY
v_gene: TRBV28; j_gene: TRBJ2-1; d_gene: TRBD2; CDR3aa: ASSLPAGNYNEQF
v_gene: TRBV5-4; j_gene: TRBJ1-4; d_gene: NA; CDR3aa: ASSLDGATNEKLF
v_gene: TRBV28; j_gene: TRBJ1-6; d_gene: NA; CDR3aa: ASNLWAALSSYNSPLH